This is a list of T cell receptor beta chains from one sample in a study of beta chain features in type 1 diabetes. Produced via immunoSEQ multiplex PCR; TCRdb's table is partial and in-frame only. This sample has about 160,000 clones, with roughly 63% found just once. Material for sequencing was naive CD4+ T cells from blood. These TCRs come from a man aged 25 to 40 with type 1 diabetes. CDR3s include the opening cysteine and the closing phenylalanine or tryptophan. A D gene is named only where the DNA matches it firmly. The size of a clone is reported for some rows only, either as once, few or many, or as a class for expanded clones.

D gene: .; clone size: .; V gene: TRBV9; J gene: TRBJ2-2; CDR3 protein: CASSAPSKAGELFF; CDR3 DNA: TGTGCCAGCAGCGCCCCCTCTAAGGCCGGGGAGCTGTTTTTT
D gene: .; clone size: .; V gene: TRBV7-9; J gene: TRBJ2-5; CDR3 protein: CASSSAPGHQETQYF; CDR3 DNA: TGTGCCAGCAGCTCCGCACCAGGCCACCAAGAGACCCAGTACTTC
D gene: .; clone size: few; V gene: TRBV5-1; J gene: TRBJ2-1; CDR3 protein: CASSEGTGNEQFF; CDR3 DNA: TGCGCCAGCAGCGAGGGGACGGGAAATGAGCAGTTCTTC
D gene: .; clone size: .; V gene: TRBV7-2; J gene: TRBJ1-1; CDR3 protein: CASSLATEAFF; CDR3 DNA: TGTGCCAGCAGCTTAGCCACTGAAGCTTTCTTT
D gene: .; clone size: few; V gene: TRBV6-5; J gene: TRBJ2-5; CDR3 protein: CASSYSYTEETQYF; CDR3 DNA: TGTGCCAGCAGTTACTCGTATACTGAAGAGACCCAGTACTTC
D gene: TRBD2; clone size: .; V gene: TRBV7-2; J gene: TRBJ2-7; CDR3 protein: CASSLSGGPSYEQYF; CDR3 DNA: TGTGCCAGCAGCTTGTCGGGGGGGCCCTCCTACGAGCAGTACTTC
D gene: TRBD1; clone size: few; V gene: TRBV30; J gene: TRBJ1-5; CDR3 protein: CAWESGTGNQPQHF; CDR3 DNA: TGTGCCTGGGAATCCGGGACAGGCAATCAGCCCCAGCATTTT
D gene: .; clone size: .; V gene: TRBV12-5; J gene: TRBJ2-5; CDR3 protein: CASGPGQETQYF; CDR3 DNA: TGTGCTAGTGGTCCCGGTCAAGAGACCCAGTACTTC
D gene: .; clone size: .; V gene: TRBV7-9; J gene: TRBJ1-1; CDR3 protein: CASSPNGGTEAFF; CDR3 DNA: TGTGCCAGCAGCCCTAACGGGGGGACTGAAGCTTTCTTT
D gene: .; clone size: .; V gene: TRBV9; J gene: TRBJ1-2; CDR3 protein: CASRGSGLNYGYTF; CDR3 DNA: TGTGCCAGCAGGGGTTCGGGACTTAACTATGGCTACACCTTC
D gene: .; clone size: .; V gene: TRBV5-1; J gene: TRBJ2-1; CDR3 protein: CASSLDTSSYNEQFF; CDR3 DNA: TGCGCCAGCAGCTTGGACACGAGCTCCTACAATGAGCAGTTCTTC
D gene: TRBD2; clone size: .; V gene: TRBV5-4; J gene: TRBJ2-1; CDR3 protein: CASSLDGLAGYNEQFF; CDR3 DNA: TGTGCCAGCAGCTTGGATGGACTAGCGGGGTACAATGAGCAGTTCTTC
D gene: .; clone size: .; V gene: TRBV29-1; J gene: TRBJ1-5; CDR3 protein: CSVGDRDQPQHF; CDR3 DNA: TGCAGCGTTGGAGACAGAGATCAGCCCCAGCATTTT
D gene: .; clone size: .; V gene: TRBV9; J gene: TRBJ2-4; CDR3 protein: CASSVVGDSKNIQYF; CDR3 DNA: TGTGCCAGCAGCGTAGTGGGGGATTCCAAAAACATTCAGTACTTC
D gene: .; clone size: .; V gene: TRBV27; J gene: TRBJ2-7; CDR3 protein: CASSSSRYEQYF; CDR3 DNA: TGTGCCAGCAGTTCGAGCCGTTACGAGCAGTACTTC
D gene: .; clone size: .; V gene: TRBV30; J gene: TRBJ2-7; CDR3 protein: CAWSSGYTYEQYF; CDR3 DNA: TGTGCCTGGAGTTCAGGGTACACCTACGAGCAGTACTTC
D gene: .; clone size: .; V gene: TRBV5-6; J gene: TRBJ1-6; CDR3 protein: CASSSGQAGGNSPLHF; CDR3 DNA: TGTGCCAGCAGCTCGGGACAAGCAGGTGGGAATTCACCCCTCCACTTT
D gene: TRBD1; clone size: .; V gene: TRBV28; J gene: TRBJ1-5; CDR3 protein: CASSPGQGHQPQHF; CDR3 DNA: TGTGCCAGCAGCCCTGGACAGGGGCATCAGCCCCAGCATTTT
D gene: TRBD1; clone size: .; V gene: TRBV29-1; J gene: TRBJ2-7; CDR3 protein: CSVRTGGIYEQYF; CDR3 DNA: TGCAGCGTTCGGACAGGGGGGATCTACGAGCAGTACTTC
D gene: .; clone size: once; V gene: TRBV4-3; J gene: TRBJ2-5; CDR3 protein: CASSQDAEGRQETQYF; CDR3 DNA: TGCGCCAGCAGCCAAGACGCAGAGGGACGGCAAGAGACCCAGTACTTC
D gene: .; clone size: .; V gene: TRBV7-2; J gene: TRBJ2-3; CDR3 protein: CASGGTDTQYF; CDR3 DNA: TGTGCCAGCGGTGGCACAGATACGCAGTATTTT
D gene: TRBD1; clone size: .; V gene: TRBV29-1; J gene: TRBJ1-5; CDR3 protein: CSVRDRDLGAQHF; CDR3 DNA: TGCAGCGTGAGGGACAGGGACCTTGGGGCCCAGCATTTT
D gene: .; clone size: few; V gene: TRBV9; J gene: TRBJ2-3; CDR3 protein: CASSVAEGRGTDTQYF; CDR3 DNA: TGTGCCAGCAGCGTAGCGGAGGGCAGAGGCACAGATACGCAGTATTTT
D gene: .; clone size: .; V gene: TRBV7-2; J gene: TRBJ2-7; CDR3 protein: CASSLETDSYEQYF; CDR3 DNA: TGTGCCAGCAGCTTAGAGACAGATTCCTACGAGCAGTACTTC
D gene: TRBD1; clone size: .; V gene: TRBV15; J gene: TRBJ1-1; CDR3 protein: CATSRDRTGTEAFF; CDR3 DNA: TGTGCCACCAGCAGAGATCGGACAGGGACTGAAGCTTTCTTT
D gene: TRBD2; clone size: .; V gene: TRBV6-6; J gene: TRBJ2-7; CDR3 protein: CASTIYGEGHYEQYF; CDR3 DNA: TGTGCCAGCACTATATACGGGGAGGGGCACTACGAGCAGTACTTC
D gene: .; clone size: .; V gene: TRBV5-1; J gene: TRBJ2-7; CDR3 protein: CASSFGRSKYEQYF; CDR3 DNA: TGCGCCAGCAGCTTCGGACGGAGCAAATACGAGCAGTACTTC
D gene: TRBD2; clone size: .; V gene: TRBV6-1; J gene: TRBJ2-1; CDR3 protein: CASSLAVTAYNEQFF; CDR3 DNA: TGTGCCAGCAGCCTAGCGGTGACGGCCTACAATGAGCAGTTCTTC
D gene: .; clone size: .; V gene: TRBV30; J gene: TRBJ1-6; CDR3 protein: CAWSVPPGLEGSPLHF; CDR3 DNA: TGTGCCTGGAGTGTTCCCCCGGGCTTAGAAGGATCACCCCTCCACTTT
D gene: .; clone size: .; V gene: TRBV18; J gene: TRBJ2-3; CDR3 protein: CASSPYERSTQYF; CDR3 DNA: TGTGCCAGCTCACCCTATGAAAGGAGCACGCAGTATTTT
D gene: .; clone size: .; V gene: TRBV30; J gene: TRBJ2-5; CDR3 protein: CAWSPSGQETQYF; CDR3 DNA: TGTGCCTGGAGTCCCAGTGGACAGGAGACCCAGTACTTC
D gene: TRBD1; clone size: .; V gene: TRBV4-1; J gene: TRBJ1-4; CDR3 protein: CASSPDRVHDEKLFF; CDR3 DNA: TGCGCCAGCAGCCCGGACAGGGTTCACGATGAAAAACTGTTTTTT
D gene: TRBD1; clone size: .; V gene: TRBV5-4; J gene: TRBJ2-6; CDR3 protein: CASSSGQGAPGANVLTF; CDR3 DNA: TGTGCCAGCAGCAGTGGACAGGGGGCACCAGGGGCCAACGTCCTGACTTTC
D gene: .; clone size: few; V gene: TRBV4-3; J gene: TRBJ2-6; CDR3 protein: CASSPRYEPGANVLTF; CDR3 DNA: TGCGCCAGCAGCCCACGATACGAGCCTGGGGCCAACGTCCTGACTTTC
D gene: .; clone size: .; V gene: TRBV6-5; J gene: TRBJ2-7; CDR3 protein: CASSRDAESHEQYF; CDR3 DNA: TGTGCCAGCAGCCGGGACGCGGAAAGTCACGAGCAGTACTTC
D gene: .; clone size: .; V gene: TRBV6-5; J gene: TRBJ2-3; CDR3 protein: CASSYSTLFTDTQYF; CDR3 DNA: TGTGCCAGCAGTTACTCAACGCTATTCACAGATACGCAGTATTTT
D gene: .; clone size: .; V gene: TRBV7-9; J gene: TRBJ2-4; CDR3 protein: CASSLGKLAAAKNIQYF; CDR3 DNA: TGTGCCAGCAGCTTAGGTAAACTAGCCGCTGCCAAAAACATTCAGTACTTC
D gene: .; clone size: .; V gene: TRBV29-1; J gene: TRBJ1-5; CDR3 protein: CSVGTDSSNQPQHF; CDR3 DNA: TGCAGCGTTGGCACGGACAGTAGCAATCAGCCCCAGCATTTT
D gene: .; clone size: .; V gene: TRBV5-1; J gene: TRBJ2-6; CDR3 protein: CASSLGPLGEGPVANVLTF; CDR3 DNA: TGCGCCAGCAGCTTGGGGCCACTAGGGGAAGGGCCAGTGGCCAACGTCCTGACTTTC
D gene: .; clone size: .; V gene: TRBV29-1; J gene: TRBJ2-7; CDR3 protein: CSVNYSTYSYEQYF; CDR3 DNA: TGCAGCGTGAACTACAGTACCTACTCCTACGAGCAGTACTTC
D gene: TRBD1; clone size: .; V gene: TRBV30; J gene: TRBJ2-7; CDR3 protein: CAWTGWTGSSYEQYF; CDR3 DNA: TGTGCCTGGACCGGTTGGACAGGGAGCTCCTACGAGCAGTACTTC
D gene: .; clone size: .; V gene: TRBV30; J gene: TRBJ1-5; CDR3 protein: CAWRQTSNQPQHF; CDR3 DNA: TGTGCCTGGAGACAGACTAGCAATCAGCCCCAGCATTTT
D gene: .; clone size: .; V gene: TRBV30; J gene: TRBJ2-1; CDR3 protein: CAWSVLNEQFF; CDR3 DNA: TGTGCCTGGAGTGTACTGAATGAGCAGTTCTTC
D gene: .; clone size: .; V gene: TRBV7-9; J gene: TRBJ1-2; CDR3 protein: CASSTHDFANYGYTF; CDR3 DNA: TGTGCCAGCAGCACCCACGACTTCGCTAACTATGGCTACACCTTC
D gene: .; clone size: .; V gene: TRBV30; J gene: TRBJ1-5; CDR3 protein: CAWSPGGGQPQHF; CDR3 DNA: TGTGCCTGGTCCCCGGGCGGAGGTCAGCCCCAGCATTTT
D gene: .; clone size: few; V gene: TRBV9; J gene: TRBJ2-2; CDR3 protein: CASSVAVQVQTGELFF; CDR3 DNA: TGTGCCAGCAGCGTAGCGGTCCAGGTACAGACCGGGGAGCTGTTTTTT